These 20 T cell receptor beta chains originate from one sample sequenced in a study of CD8 T cells in ankylosing spondylitis. TCRdb redid the calling of the 5' RACE reads with MiXCR, one entry per CDR3 protein. Of about 220,000 distinct CDR3 sequences listed, around 25% are singletons. The sequenced sample was blood, either unsorted or a sorted T cell fraction (not recorded which). These receptors all come from a male donor with ankylosing spondylitis or in good health (not recorded which).

This clonotype has at least ten counts. V usage is TRBV7-2 and J usage is TRBJ1-6, with D uncertain. Between the trimmed V and J ends, which lost 1 base and 7 bases, there was a span of 14 bases. The CDR3 sequence is 16 residues long. Germline values: CDR1 SGHTA, CDR2 FQGNSA. CDR3 amino acids: CASSLERTGRNSPLHF. As DNA, the CDR3 is TGTGCCAGCAGCTTAGAACGGACGGGGAGAAATTCACCCCTCCACTTT. Full variable domain (remainder filled in from reference TRBV7-2 and TRBJ1-6): GAGVSQSPSNKVTEKGKDVELRCDPISGHTALYWYRQSLGQGLEFLIYFQGNSAPDKSGLPSDRFSAERTGGSVSTLTIQRTQQEDSAVYLCASSLERTGRNSPLHFGNGTRLTVT.

The sample holds a few counts of this clonotype. The CDR3 coding sequence is TGTGCCAGCAGTAAGACAGGGGCCATGAACACTGAAGCTTTCTTT. Its translation is CASSKTGAMNTEAFF. The gene calls are TRBV12-3 or TRBV12-4 and TRBJ1-1; 8 bases align to TRBD1. The CDR3 runs 15 residues. The junction had 5 bases not matched to a gene; V was cut back by 5 bases and J by 0 bases.

Many counts were recorded for this clonotype. The chain recombines TRBV7-9 with TRBJ2-7; 7 nucleotides line up with TRBD1. V trimming: 5 bases; J trimming: 5 bases; junction bases outside the gene matches: 3. The CDR3 is 12 amino acids. CDR1 and CDR2 from the germline V gene are SEHNR and FQNEAQ (reference sequence). CDR3 in amino acids: CASSRGLDEQYF. The CDR3, as DNA: TGTGCCAGCAGCAGGGGGCTGGACGAGCAGTACTTC.

This clonotype was detected ten times or more. The V gene is TRBV20-1, the J gene TRBJ1-3; D uncertain. Per germline, CDR1 DFQATT and CDR2 SNEGSKA (reference sequence). The CDR3 runs to 15 residues. Trimming left V 0 bases short and J 0 bases short, with 9 bases between. The CDR3 here is CSARDPQHSGNTIYF. CDR3 nucleotide sequence: TGCAGTGCTAGAGATCCCCAGCACTCTGGAAACACCATATATTTT.

The gene calls are TRBV5-1 and TRBJ2-5; 9 nucleotides align to TRBD2. The length of the CDR3 is 16 residues. Germline V lookup: CDR1 SGHRS, CDR2 YFSETQ. V lost 4 bases to trimming and J lost 5 bases; unmatched junction nucleotides: 12. CDR3 in DNA: TGCGCCAGCAGCCCCCGGCTAGCGGGAATGGGGGAGACCCAGTACTTC. Translated: CASSPRLAGMGETQYF.

This clonotype was counted ten times or more. The chain combines TRBV6-2 or TRBV6-3 with TRBJ2-5, with D possibly matching TRBD1 (6 bases). The CDR3 consists of 15 residues. Germline CDR1 is MNHEY and CDR2 is SVGEGT. Trimming left V 6 bases short and J 2 bases short, with 16 bases between. CDR3 region: CASSQQGIQQETQYF. CDR3 in DNA: TGTGCCAGCAGCCAACAGGGAATACAACAAGAGACCCAGTACTTC.

This clonotype was picked up many times. The chain is built from TRBV4-1 and TRBJ2-7, with 7 positions matching TRBD2. The CDR3 runs 16 residues. Germline V gene lookup returns CDR1 MGHRA and CDR2 YSYEKL. Unmatched junction bases numbered 11, after V lost 4 bases and J lost 2 bases. CDR3 DNA: TGCGCCAGCAGCCGAAAGGGACTAAACCGAACCTACGAGCAGTACTTC. Protein product: CASSRKGLNRTYEQYF.

The CDR3 DNA is TGTGCCAGCAGTAGGACTATTGGCGGGGAGCTGTTTTTT. This translates into CASSRTIGGELFF. The chain is built from TRBV12-3 or TRBV12-4 and TRBJ2-2, with TRBD2 as a possible D gene (6 bases). This CDR3 is built from 13 residues. The ends were cut back, 5 bases at V and 7 bases at J, with 11 bases in the middle.

At least ten counts were recorded for this clonotype. This rearrangement joins TRBV20-1 to TRBJ2-7, with D uncertain. Trimming cost V 0 bases and J 6 bases, with 15 bases left between them. CDR1 DFQATT and CDR2 SNEGSKA come from the germline V gene (reference sequence). The CDR3 has 14 residues. The chain's CDR3 is CSARDGKGRGEQYF. CDR3 sequence (DNA): TGCAGTGCTAGAGATGGGAAGGGAAGAGGCGAGCAGTACTTC.

The V and J genes are TRBV4-1 and TRBJ2-7; 9 positions agree with TRBD2. Unmatched junction bases numbered 13, after V lost 1 base and J lost 3 bases. CDR1 is MGHRA and CDR2 is YSYEKL in the germline V gene. This CDR3 region has 18 residues. The DNA for the CDR3 is TGCGCCAGCAGCCAAGGATTGTTAAGGCGGGAGGGCCACTACGAGCAGTACTTC. Its protein product is CASSQGLLRREGHYEQYF.

For this clonotype: Compared with germline, one end of the junction differs, possibly owing to a read error. The chain joins TRBV29-1 to TRBJ2-5, with D unclear. The V gene's germline CDR1 is SQVTM and CDR2 ANQGSEA. The CDR3 runs 11 residues. The CDR3 here is CSVNGQQTQYF. The CDR3, as DNA: TGCAGCGTTAATGGCCAACAGACCCAGTACTTC.

V gene TRBV29-1 combines with J gene TRBJ2-5, with D possibly matching TRBD2 (5 bases). Germline CDR1 and CDR2: SQVTM and ANQGSEA. Between the trimmed V and J ends, which lost 7 bases and 1 base, there was a span of 7 bases. The CDR3 has 11 residues. The CDR3: CSGGPQETQYF. The CDR3 DNA reads as TGCAGCGGCGGGCCCCAAGAGACCCAGTACTTC.

The table lists this clonotype with many counts. The chain uses TRBV12-3 or TRBV12-4 and TRBJ1-6, with 11 bases fitting TRBD1. CDR3 length: 14 residues. V was clipped by 5 bases and J by 9 bases; unmatched bases: 3. The CDR3 nucleotides are TGTGCCAGCAGTCGGGACAGGGGGAGTTCACCCCTCCACTTT. Residues: CASSRDRGSSPLHF.

V usage is TRBV6-5 and J usage is TRBJ2-7; 7 bases agree with TRBD2. The CDR3 is 18 residues long. CDR1 and CDR2 from the germline V gene are MNHEY and SVGAGI. After removal of 2 bases from V and 1 base from J, the junction contained 14 bases not matched to a gene. The CDR3 DNA is TGTGCCAGCAGTTACCCCCTTCGGGGGACTACCTTTTCCTACGAGCAGTACTTC. This codes for CASSYPLRGTTFSYEQYF.

The table lists this clonotype with many counts. V gene TRBV6-2 or TRBV6-3 combines with J gene TRBJ2-7; no definite D call. CDR1 and CDR2 (germline): MNHEY, SVGEGT. There are 11 residues in the CDR3. V lost 4 bases and J lost 4, with 5 bases in between. Here the CDR3 DNA reads TGTGCCAGCAGTTCGTTTTACGAGCAGTACTTC. This encodes CASSSFYEQYF.

This clonotype has ten or more counts. The genes are TRBV4-1 and TRBJ2-5, with 12 bases lining up with TRBD2. The J segment lost 5 bases and the V segment lost 2 bases, leaving 15 bases of the junction unmatched. This CDR3 has 19 residues. Per the germline V gene, CDR1 is MGHRA and CDR2 is YSYEKL. CDR3 bases: TGCGCCAGCAGCCAAAGGACACCTACGAATCTAGCGGGAGGGGAGACCCAGTACTTC. Amino acid sequence: CASSQRTPTNLAGGETQYF.

This clonotype was counted at least ten times. The rearrangement uses TRBV7-6 and TRBJ2-3; D is possibly TRBD1 or TRBD2 (5 bases each). Looked up from germline, CDR1 is SGHVS and CDR2 is FNYEAQ. V dropped 1 base and J dropped 5 bases, with 13 bases sitting between them. The CDR3 spans 15 residues. The DNA of the CDR3 is TGTGCCAGCAGCTTAGTTGTTGGGGGATTAGATACGCAGTATTTT. Translation gives CASSLVVGGLDTQYF.

This rearrangement joins TRBV12-3 or TRBV12-4 to TRBJ2-1; a weak D match, TRBD2 (5 bases). Trimming cost V 5 bases and J 9 bases, with 11 bases left between them. The CDR3 loop spans 12 amino acids. CDR3 nucleotides: TGTGCCAGCAGTCCGATTGCGGGTGAGCAGTTCTTC. Protein product: CASSPIAGEQFF.

This clonotype was counted ten times or more. Here the CDR3 reads CASSLSLAGDYNEQFF. CDR3 DNA: TGTGCCAGCAGCTTATCACTAGCGGGGGACTACAATGAGCAGTTCTTC. The genes are TRBV5-6 and TRBJ2-1, with 11 bases identical to TRBD2. CDR3 length equals 16 residues. Trimming took 2 bases from V and 3 from J; bases not matched to a gene: 4. CDR1 is SGHDT and CDR2 is YYEEEE in the germline V gene.

There are many counts of this clonotype. The chain couples TRBV12-3 or TRBV12-4 to TRBJ2-2; unclear D gene. Trimming removed 6 bases from V and 7 bases from J, with 9 bases in between. The CDR3 contains 12 residues. The DNA for the CDR3 is TGTGCCAGCAGCCAATCAGACGGGGAGCTGTTTTTT. Translated: CASSQSDGELFF.